The rows below give T cell receptor beta chains drawn from one sample of a study of cytomegalovirus exposure and HLA in healthy donors. Sequencing used immunoSEQ multiplex PCR; TCRdb keeps in-frame clones, though not all of them. The data contain 140,000 to 150,000 clones, around 75% of them singletons. Sequenced: PBMCs. These TCRs come from a man aged 25 to 40 in good health and CMV-seronegative. Both conserved end residues are part of each CDR3. D genes are given only for firm matches. Expanded clones get a size class; other rows say once, few or many, or leave the size out.

D: TRBD1
J: TRBJ1-1
length: 16
V: TRBV10-3
size: once
CDR3: CAISALQGQVNTEAFF

D: .
J: TRBJ1-1
length: 14
V: TRBV18
size: few
CDR3: CASSRITGMTEAFF

D: .
J: TRBJ2-7
length: 14
V: TRBV7-2
size: few
CDR3: CASSLAQLTYEQYF

D: .
J: TRBJ2-1
length: 19
V: TRBV21-1
size: .
CDR3: CASTRRDRDSLGSYNEQFF

D: .
J: TRBJ2-1
length: 16
V: TRBV6-5
size: .
CDR3: CASSSDSSSSYNEQFF

D: .
J: TRBJ2-5
length: 10
V: TRBV2
size: .
CDR3: CASSLETQYF

D: .
J: TRBJ2-1
length: 15
V: TRBV27
size: .
CDR3: CASSLTVSSYNEQFF

D: .
J: TRBJ2-7
length: 13
V: TRBV7-9
size: .
CDR3: CASSLAESYEQYF

D: TRBD2
J: TRBJ2-1
length: 17
V: TRBV28
size: .
CDR3: CASSSGTSGKRGDEQFF

D: TRBD2
J: TRBJ2-7
length: 14
V: TRBV5-1
size: .
CDR3: CASSLGGGPYEQYF

D: TRBD2
J: TRBJ2-1
length: 12
V: TRBV7-8
size: .
CDR3: CASTSSGREQFF

D: .
J: TRBJ2-3
length: 12
V: TRBV6-1
size: once
CDR3: CASSEASDTQYF

D: .
J: TRBJ1-2
length: 14
V: TRBV5-1
size: .
CDR3: CASSLDLSVAVYTF

D: .
J: TRBJ1-1
length: 12
V: TRBV7-6
size: few
CDR3: CASSPSFTEAFF

D: .
J: TRBJ2-1
length: 14
V: TRBV28
size: .
CDR3: CASYSALSYNEQFF

D: TRBD1
J: TRBJ1-4
length: 15
V: TRBV27
size: .
CDR3: CASSVRQGRSEKLFF

D: TRBD1
J: TRBJ1-1
length: 14
V: TRBV4-1
size: few
CDR3: CASSQDTGGTEAFF

D: TRBD2
J: TRBJ2-1
length: 14
V: TRBV6-1
size: .
CDR3: CASKGLAGVEEQFF

D: .
J: TRBJ2-6
length: 15
V: TRBV6-5
size: .
CDR3: CASSYRGSGANGLTF

D: TRBD1
J: TRBJ1-2
length: 15
V: TRBV9
size: .
CDR3: CASSVTGGAFYGYTF

D: .
J: TRBJ2-3
length: 15
V: TRBV5-1
size: few
CDR3: CASSLEVSRTDTQYF

D: .
J: TRBJ2-1
length: 13
V: TRBV29-1
size: .
CDR3: CSVDNPGGHEQFF

D: TRBD1
J: TRBJ2-7
length: 12
V: TRBV6-1
size: .
CDR3: CASRAGGREQYF

D: .
J: TRBJ2-3
length: 12
V: TRBV28
size: once
CDR3: CASSLSGDTQYF

D: TRBD1
J: TRBJ1-2
length: 17
V: TRBV19
size: .
CDR3: CASTNRTGMSLRHGYTF

D: TRBD1
J: .
length: 15
V: TRBV9
size: once
CDR3: CASSVLATGGNEQYF

D: TRBD2
J: TRBJ2-7
length: 18
V: TRBV7-9
size: .
CDR3: CASSSIASVSGRVYEQYF

D: .
J: TRBJ1-1
length: 16
V: TRBV5-1
size: .
CDR3: CASSSGGGFADTEAFF

D: TRBD1
J: TRBJ1-3
length: 17
V: TRBV7-9
size: .
CDR3: CASSFTGGLHSGNTIYF

D: .
J: TRBJ1-5
length: 14
V: TRBV7-2
size: .
CDR3: CASSPDRYGQPQHF

D: .
J: TRBJ1-5
length: 15
V: TRBV19
size: .
CDR3: CASSTGIYSNQPQHF

D: TRBD1
J: TRBJ1-1
length: 14
V: TRBV6-1
size: many
CDR3: CASRLGQPNTEAFF

D: .
J: TRBJ2-6
length: 15
V: TRBV19
size: once
CDR3: CASSIRISGANGLTF